This is a list of T cell receptor beta chains from one sample in a study of identical twins. TCRdb re-called the 5' RACE reads through MiXCR, storing one row per CDR3 protein. Seen here are hundreds of thousands of distinct CDR3 sequences, approximately 13% observed once, and the top ten hold around 1.6%. This sample also belongs to another study, concerning yellow fever vaccine responses in identical twins.

What was sequenced was PBMCs. The receptor set was obtained from a woman between 18 and 30 years old in good health. Each CDR3 is given without its conserved first and last residue. The order of the fields is V gene, J gene, CDR3 protein.

V: TRBV5-1
J: TRBJ1-1
CDR3: ASSNGQGSITEAF

V: TRBV5-6
J: TRBJ2-3
CDR3: ASSLPPRVDTQY

V: TRBV7-9
J: TRBJ2-7
CDR3: ASSTQGQNYEQY

V: TRBV5-1
J: TRBJ1-6
CDR3: ASSLGDRENSPLH

V: TRBV5-1
J: TRBJ2-2
CDR3: ASSQWGWGEDTGELF

V: TRBV29-1
J: TRBJ1-1
CDR3: SVERDLNTEAF

V: TRBV20-1
J: TRBJ2-3
CDR3: CVWGEARGLTSTDTQY

V: TRBV7-3
J: TRBJ2-3
CDR3: ASSPQPAGLTDTQY

V: TRBV20-1
J: TRBJ2-2
CDR3: SARARQTPTGELF

V: TRBV7-8
J: TRBJ2-3
CDR3: ASSFGRRPSTDTQY

V: TRBV5-1
J: TRBJ2-1
CDR3: ASSFRASGTDEQF

V: TRBV29-1
J: TRBJ2-5
CDR3: SVERASGQQETQY

V: TRBV12-3/TRBV12-4
J: TRBJ2-7
CDR3: ASSLVVGGGLYEQY

V: TRBV20-1
J: TRBJ2-7
CDR3: SVPLGGKGYSYEQY

V: TRBV20-1
J: TRBJ2-7
CDR3: SASAGTYEQY

V: TRBV20-1
J: TRBJ2-2
CDR3: SARASGTVGGGELF

V: TRBV12-3/TRBV12-4
J: TRBJ1-5
CDR3: ASSPRTGGKQPQH

V: TRBV6-1
J: TRBJ2-3
CDR3: ASMEAGGTDTQY

V: TRBV2
J: TRBJ2-3
CDR3: ASPLTGGVTDTQY

V: TRBV4-2
J: TRBJ1-6
CDR3: ASSQEHRENSPLH

V: TRBV27
J: TRBJ1-2
CDR3: ASSFQNNYGYT

V: TRBV28
J: TRBJ1-5
CDR3: ACGRGNQPQH

V: TRBV4-1
J: TRBJ2-6
CDR3: ASSQDLRGTGANVLT

V: TRBV11-2
J: TRBJ2-6
CDR3: ASSPRVSGANVLT

V: TRBV5-1
J: TRBJ2-1
CDR3: ASSLWPGQGDNEQF

V: TRBV3-1
J: TRBJ2-3
CDR3: ASSQGWSSTDTQY

V: TRBV9
J: TRBJ1-4
CDR3: ASSVGGTDNEKLF

V: TRBV12-3/TRBV12-4
J: TRBJ2-1
CDR3: ASTQNWPVYNEQF

V: TRBV3-1
J: TRBJ2-1
CDR3: ASSGGGGISYNEQF

V: TRBV5-5
J: TRBJ2-3
CDR3: ASSLGLAGGHTDTQY

V: TRBV29-1
J: TRBJ2-2
CDR3: SVVLTGELF

V: TRBV27
J: TRBJ2-4
CDR3: ASSRTALAKNIQY

V: TRBV5-1
J: TRBJ2-1
CDR3: ASSFDGINEQF

V: TRBV15
J: TRBJ2-7
CDR3: ATSRDGGGAEY

V: TRBV9
J: TRBJ1-1
CDR3: ASSAQGFYSMNTEAF

V: TRBV20-1
J: TRBJ2-1
CDR3: SASEVNEQF

V: TRBV11-1
J: TRBJ1-4
CDR3: ASSYGRRIDEKLF

V: TRBV5-1
J: TRBJ2-1
CDR3: ASSHGKGFYINEQF

V: TRBV5-1
J: TRBJ2-1
CDR3: ASSLETRSSYNEQF

V: TRBV19
J: TRBJ2-7
CDR3: ATRLAGANEQY

V: TRBV6-6
J: TRBJ1-5
CDR3: ASSYDVDQPQH

V: TRBV6-1
J: TRBJ2-3
CDR3: ASNQPGKTDTQY

V: TRBV29-1
J: TRBJ1-3
CDR3: SVEALLSGNTIY

V: TRBV20-1
J: TRBJ1-1
CDR3: SAYYNTEAF

V: TRBV20-1
J: TRBJ1-2
CDR3: SAIFLDGGNYGYT